This T cell receptor (beta chain) was recovered during a study of PD-1 blockade in mismatch repair-deficient tumors. PCR or immunohistochemistry showed mismatch repair deficiency in every enrolled patient. Method: immunoSEQ multiplex PCR; TCRdb's copy keeps in-frame clones and lacks some. The table shows around 33,000 clones, with roughly 80% occurring only once. The starting material was PBMCs, obtained less than 7 weeks after starting pembrolizumab. This receptor was taken from an adult with mismatch repair-deficient cancer.

The CDR3 reads CASSRLAGDREQYF. In nucleotides, the CDR3 is TGTGCCAGCTCCCGACTAGCGGGAGATCGGGAGCAGTACTTC. V is TRBV5-6 and J is TRBJ2-7; TRBD2 matches 12 bases. CDR1 SGHDT and CDR2 YYEEEE come from the germline V gene. V was clipped by 7 bases and J by 7 bases; unmatched bases: 9. The CDR3 totals 14 residues.